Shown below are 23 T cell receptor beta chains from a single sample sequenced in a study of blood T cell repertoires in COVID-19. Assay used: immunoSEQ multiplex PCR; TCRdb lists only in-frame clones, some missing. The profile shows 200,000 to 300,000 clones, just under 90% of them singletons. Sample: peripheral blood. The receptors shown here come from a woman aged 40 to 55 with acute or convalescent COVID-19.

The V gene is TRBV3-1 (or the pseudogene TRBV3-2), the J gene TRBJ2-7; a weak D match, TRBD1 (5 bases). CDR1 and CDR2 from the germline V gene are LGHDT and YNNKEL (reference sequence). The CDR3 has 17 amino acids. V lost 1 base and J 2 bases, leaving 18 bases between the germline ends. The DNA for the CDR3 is TGTGCCAGCAGCCAAGTTCAGGGTTACCAAACTACCTACGAGCAGTACGTC. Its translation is CASSQVQGYQTTYEQYV.

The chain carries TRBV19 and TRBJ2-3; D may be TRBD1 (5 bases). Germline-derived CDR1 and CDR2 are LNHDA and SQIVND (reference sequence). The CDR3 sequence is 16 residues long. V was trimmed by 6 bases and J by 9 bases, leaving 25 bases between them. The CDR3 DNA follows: TGTGCCAGTAGCATGGGGCTGGGGTCGGCCTCAGCCACGCAGTATTTT. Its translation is CASSMGLGSASATQYF.

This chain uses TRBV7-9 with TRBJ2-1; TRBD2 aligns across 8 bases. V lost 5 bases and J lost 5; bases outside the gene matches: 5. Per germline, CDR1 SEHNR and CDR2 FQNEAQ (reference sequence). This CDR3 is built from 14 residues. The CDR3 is CASSERGWDNEQFF. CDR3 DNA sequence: TGTGCCAGCAGCGAGCGGGGGTGGGACAATGAGCAGTTCTTC.

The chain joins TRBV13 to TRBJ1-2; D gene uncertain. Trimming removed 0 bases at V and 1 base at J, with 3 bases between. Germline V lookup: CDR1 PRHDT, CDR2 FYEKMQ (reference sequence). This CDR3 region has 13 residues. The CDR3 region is CASSLGHNYGYTF. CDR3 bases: TGTGCCAGCAGCTTAGGACATAACTATGGCTACACCTTC.

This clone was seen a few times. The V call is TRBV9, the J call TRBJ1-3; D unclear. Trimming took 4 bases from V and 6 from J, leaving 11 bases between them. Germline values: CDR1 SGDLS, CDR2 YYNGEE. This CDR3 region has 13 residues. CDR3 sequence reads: CASSPAGSNTIYF. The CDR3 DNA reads TGTGCCAGCAGCCCTGCGGGTTCAAACACCATATATTTT. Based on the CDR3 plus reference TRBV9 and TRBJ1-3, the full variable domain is DSGVTQTPKHLITATGQRVTLRCSPRSGDLSVYWYQQSLDQGLQFLIQYYNGEERAKGNILERFSAQQFPDLHSELNLSSLELGDSALYFCASSPAGSNTIYFGEGSWLTVV.

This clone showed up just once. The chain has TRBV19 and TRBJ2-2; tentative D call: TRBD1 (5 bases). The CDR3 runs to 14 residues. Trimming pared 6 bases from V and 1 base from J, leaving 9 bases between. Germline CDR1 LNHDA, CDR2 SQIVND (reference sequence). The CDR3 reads CASSNRWNTGELFF. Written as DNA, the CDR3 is TGTGCCAGTAGCAACAGGTGGAACACCGGGGAGCTGTTTTTT.

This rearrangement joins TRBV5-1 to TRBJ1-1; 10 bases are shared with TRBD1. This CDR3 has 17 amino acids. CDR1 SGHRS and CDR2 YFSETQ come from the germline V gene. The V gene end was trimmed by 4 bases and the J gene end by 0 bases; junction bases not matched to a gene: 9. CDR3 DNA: TGCGCCAGCAGCGATCGGACAGGGGGTGGATTGAACACTGAAGCTTTCTTT. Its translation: CASSDRTGGGLNTEAFF. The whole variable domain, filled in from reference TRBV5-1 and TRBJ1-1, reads KAGVTQTPRYLIKTRGQQVTLSCSPISGHRSVSWYQQTPGQGLQFLFEYFSETQRNKGNFPGRFSGRQFSNSRSEMNVSTLELGDSALYLCASSDRTGGGLNTEAFFGQGTRLTVV.

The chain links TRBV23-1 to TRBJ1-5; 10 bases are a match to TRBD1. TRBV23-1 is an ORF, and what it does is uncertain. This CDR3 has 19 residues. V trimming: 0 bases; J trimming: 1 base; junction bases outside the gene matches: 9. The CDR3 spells CASSQSSDRGRRSNQPQHF. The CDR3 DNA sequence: TGCGCCAGCAGTCAATCGTCTGACAGGGGGCGTAGGAGCAATCAGCCCCAGCATTTT.

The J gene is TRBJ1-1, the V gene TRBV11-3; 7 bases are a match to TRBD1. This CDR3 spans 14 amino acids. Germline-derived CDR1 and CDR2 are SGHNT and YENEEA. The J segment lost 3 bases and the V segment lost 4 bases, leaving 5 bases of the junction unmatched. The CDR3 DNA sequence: TGTGCCAGCAGCTACAGGGGTTCTGACACTGAAGCTTTCTTT. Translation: CASSYRGSDTEAFF.

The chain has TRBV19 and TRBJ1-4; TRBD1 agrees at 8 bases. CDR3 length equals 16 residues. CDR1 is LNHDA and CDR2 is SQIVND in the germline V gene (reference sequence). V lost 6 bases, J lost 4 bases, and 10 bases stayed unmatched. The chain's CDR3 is CASSSIGTGNNEKLFF. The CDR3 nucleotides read TGTGCCAGTAGCTCCATCGGGACAGGCAATAATGAAAAACTGTTTTTT.

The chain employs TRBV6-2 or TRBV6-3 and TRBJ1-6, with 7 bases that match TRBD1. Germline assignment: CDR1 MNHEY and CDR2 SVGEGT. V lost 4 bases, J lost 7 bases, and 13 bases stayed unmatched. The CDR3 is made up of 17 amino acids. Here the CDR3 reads CASSFVPGQPGNSPLHF. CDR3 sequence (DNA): TGTGCCAGCAGTTTTGTCCCGGGACAGCCTGGGAATTCACCCCTCCACTTT.

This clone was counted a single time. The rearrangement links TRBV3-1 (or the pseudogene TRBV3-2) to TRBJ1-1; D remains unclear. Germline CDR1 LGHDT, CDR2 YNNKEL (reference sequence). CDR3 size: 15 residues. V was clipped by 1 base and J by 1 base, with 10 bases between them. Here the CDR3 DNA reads TGTGCCAGCAGCCAAGCCCTACCCGCGAACACTGAAGCTTTCTTT. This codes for CASSQALPANTEAFF.

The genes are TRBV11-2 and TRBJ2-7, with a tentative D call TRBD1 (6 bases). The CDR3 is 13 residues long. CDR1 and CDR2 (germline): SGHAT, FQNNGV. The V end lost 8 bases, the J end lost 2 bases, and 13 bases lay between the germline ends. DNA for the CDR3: TGTGCCAGCCGCGGCGCAGGGGCCTACGAGCAGTACGTC. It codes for CASRGAGAYEQYV.

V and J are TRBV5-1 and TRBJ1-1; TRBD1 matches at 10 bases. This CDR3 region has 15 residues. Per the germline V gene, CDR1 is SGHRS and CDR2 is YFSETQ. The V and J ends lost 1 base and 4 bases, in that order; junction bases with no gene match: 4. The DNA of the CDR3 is TGCGCCAGCAGCTTGTACGGGACAGGGGCCACTGAAGCTTTCTTT. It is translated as CASSLYGTGATEAFF.

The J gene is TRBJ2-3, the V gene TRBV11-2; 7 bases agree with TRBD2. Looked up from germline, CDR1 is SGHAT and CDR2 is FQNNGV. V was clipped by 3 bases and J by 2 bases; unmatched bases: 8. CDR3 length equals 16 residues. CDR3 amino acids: CASSFSSGRYTDTQYF. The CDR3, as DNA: TGTGCCAGCAGCTTCTCTAGCGGCCGATACACAGATACGCAGTATTTT.

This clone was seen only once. CDR3 bases: TGTGCCAGCAGCGCGGACAGGGAGGGAACTCGAAGGGAAAAACTGTTTTTT. Amino acid sequence: CASSADREGTRREKLFF. The chain is built from TRBV5-8 and TRBJ1-4, with TRBD1 matching 8 bases. In germline, CDR1 is SGHTS, CDR2 YDEGEE. The V gene end was trimmed by 4 bases and the J gene end by 8 bases; junction bases not matched to a gene: 16. The CDR3 covers 17 residues.

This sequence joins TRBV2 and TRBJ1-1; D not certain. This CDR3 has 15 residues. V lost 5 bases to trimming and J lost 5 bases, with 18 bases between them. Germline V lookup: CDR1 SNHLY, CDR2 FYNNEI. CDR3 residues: CASSTPTRLLTEAFF. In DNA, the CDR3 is TGTGCCAGCAGTACACCGACACGGCTATTAACTGAAGCTTTCTTT.

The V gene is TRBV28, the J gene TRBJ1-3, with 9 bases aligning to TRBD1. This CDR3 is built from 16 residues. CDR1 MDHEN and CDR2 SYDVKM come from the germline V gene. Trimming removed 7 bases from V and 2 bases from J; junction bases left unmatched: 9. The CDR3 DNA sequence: TGTGCCAGCACCGAACGGACAGGGGAAACTGGAAACACCATATATTTT. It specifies CASTERTGETGNTIYF.

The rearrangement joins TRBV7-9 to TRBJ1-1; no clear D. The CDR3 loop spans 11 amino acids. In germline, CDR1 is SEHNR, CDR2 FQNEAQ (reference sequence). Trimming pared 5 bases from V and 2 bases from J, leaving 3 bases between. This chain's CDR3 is CASSLNTEAFF. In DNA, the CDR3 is TGTGCCAGCAGCCTCAACACTGAAGCTTTCTTT.

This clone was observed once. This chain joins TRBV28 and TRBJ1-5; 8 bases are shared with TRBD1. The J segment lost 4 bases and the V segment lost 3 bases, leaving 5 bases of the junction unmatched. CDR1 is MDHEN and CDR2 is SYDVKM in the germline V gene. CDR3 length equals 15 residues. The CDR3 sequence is CASSFWGQDNQPQHF. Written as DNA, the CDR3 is TGTGCCAGCAGTTTTTGGGGACAGGATAATCAGCCCCAGCATTTT.

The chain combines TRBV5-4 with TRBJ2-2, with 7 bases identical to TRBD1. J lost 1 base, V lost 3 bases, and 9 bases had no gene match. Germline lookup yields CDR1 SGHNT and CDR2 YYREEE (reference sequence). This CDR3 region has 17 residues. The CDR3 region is CASSWDRDSLNTGELFF. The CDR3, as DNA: TGTGCCAGCAGCTGGGACCGGGACAGCTTGAACACCGGGGAGCTGTTTTTT.

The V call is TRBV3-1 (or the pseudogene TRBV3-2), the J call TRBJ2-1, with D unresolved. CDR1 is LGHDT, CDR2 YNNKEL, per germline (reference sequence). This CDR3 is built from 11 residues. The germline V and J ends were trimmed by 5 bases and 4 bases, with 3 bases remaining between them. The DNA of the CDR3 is TGTGCCAGCAGCACTTACAATGAGCAGTTCTTC. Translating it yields CASSTYNEQFF.

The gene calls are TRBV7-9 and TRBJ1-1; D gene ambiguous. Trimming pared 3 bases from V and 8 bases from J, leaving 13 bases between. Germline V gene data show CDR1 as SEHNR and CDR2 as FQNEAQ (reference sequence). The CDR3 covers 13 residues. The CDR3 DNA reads TGTGCCAGCAGCTTCGGGGAGGGTAAGGAAGCTTTCTTT. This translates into CASSFGEGKEAFF.